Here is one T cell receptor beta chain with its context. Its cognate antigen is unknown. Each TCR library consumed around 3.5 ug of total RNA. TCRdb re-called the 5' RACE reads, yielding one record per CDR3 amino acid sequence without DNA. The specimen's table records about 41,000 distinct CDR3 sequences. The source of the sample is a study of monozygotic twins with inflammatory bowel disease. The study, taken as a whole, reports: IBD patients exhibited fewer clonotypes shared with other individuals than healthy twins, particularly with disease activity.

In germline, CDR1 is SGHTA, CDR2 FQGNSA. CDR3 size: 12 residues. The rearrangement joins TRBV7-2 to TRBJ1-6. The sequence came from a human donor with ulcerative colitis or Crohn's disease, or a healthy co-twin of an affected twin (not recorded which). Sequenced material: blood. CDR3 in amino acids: CASSSLYSPLHF.